The rows below give T cell receptor beta chains drawn from one sample of a study of blood T cell repertoires in COVID-19. The data were produced by immunoSEQ multiplex PCR, yet TCRdb's version contains in-frame clones alone and is incomplete. The table records 500,000 to 600,000 clones, roughly nine tenths of them present only once. The sequenced sample was peripheral blood. These receptors were taken from a woman aged 45-65 years with COVID-19, enrolled during active disease. CDR3s include the opening cysteine and the closing phenylalanine or tryptophan.

j_gene | v_gene | CDR3aa
TRBJ1-4 | TRBV4-2 | CASSQDSHRGSNEKLFF
TRBJ2-7 | TRBV4-2 | CASSQDQGEQYF
TRBJ2-3 | TRBV30 | CAWSVFQGIFTDTQYF
TRBJ1-1 | TRBV2 | CASSEFEVGVGTPGAFF
TRBJ2-7 | TRBV2 | CASSEGAGGWAEQYF
TRBJ1-2 | TRBV30 | CAWSKHSIHYGYTF
TRBJ1-1 | TRBV5-1 | CASSLEQEAFF
TRBJ2-3 | TRBV5-5 | CASGIQFGLSTDTQYF
TRBJ1-2 | TRBV6-6 | CASSLLQGQKNYGYTF
TRBJ2-3 | TRBV6-1 | CASSEGTSTDTQYF
TRBJ1-1 | TRBV6-6 | CASSYSRVRTEAFF
TRBJ2-1 | TRBV9 | CASSGASGGMNEQFF
TRBJ1-2 | TRBV19 | CASCPGQGHGYTF
TRBJ1-1 | TRBV10-2 | CASRLEATEAFF
TRBJ2-1 | TRBV24-1 | CATSNNNRKGYDGSYNEQFF
TRBJ1-2 | TRBV30 | CAWSDRDYGYTF
TRBJ2-1 | TRBV14 | CASSQNSGGSYNEQFF
TRBJ1-2 | TRBV6-5 | CASSLDGYYGYTF
TRBJ1-1 | TRBV5-1 | CASSQADTEAFF
TRBJ1-2 | TRBV2 | CASRGQVTNYGYTF
TRBJ2-7 | TRBV18 | CASSPATGFDEQYF
TRBJ1-1 | TRBV4-1 | CASSQERGFGTEAFF
TRBJ2-7 | TRBV4-1 | CASSHNPLAGGYEQYF
TRBJ2-3 | TRBV7-3 | CASSLAGVRTDTQYF
TRBJ2-7 | TRBV7-2 | CASSSRNAYEQYF
TRBJ1-5 | TRBV7-9 | CASSSQGAIQPQHF
TRBJ2-2 | TRBV27 | CASSPPGGGELFF
TRBJ1-1 | TRBV19 | CASSPGGSRGGTEAFF
TRBJ2-3 | TRBV4-2 | CASSKRSGGEDTQYF
TRBJ1-1 | TRBV20-1 | CSASGDIEAFF
TRBJ1-6 | TRBV28 | CASSLSLGTANSPLHF
TRBJ1-1 | TRBV7-3 | CASSFSRDTEAFF
TRBJ2-3 | TRBV5-1 | CASSLRGSWDTQYF
TRBJ1-2 | TRBV5-6 | CASSPGTGGAGGYTF
TRBJ2-3 | TRBV7-9 | CASSTPILLAGGDTQYF
TRBJ1-3 | TRBV9 | CASSVSVVDSGNTIYF
TRBJ1-2 | TRBV6-5 | CASSRTGVRDGYTF
TRBJ1-2 | TRBV20-1 | CSARSGQVDTF
TRBJ2-7 | TRBV9 | CASSRGLGYSYEQYF
TRBJ1-5 | TRBV3-1/TRBV3-2 | CASSPTDRRQPQHF
TRBJ1-2 | TRBV6-5 | CASSNPTASFYGYTF
TRBJ2-7 | TRBV19 | CASSSGTGTYEQYF
TRBJ2-7 | TRBV19 | CASSTITGTFSYEQYF
TRBJ1-1 | TRBV27 | CASLGLQGRPLEAFF
TRBJ1-1 | TRBV30 | CAWSVREGTEAFF
TRBJ2-1 | TRBV11-2 | CASSSFFGAGNEQFF
TRBJ1-5 | TRBV4-2 | CASSPLGQGNQPQHF
TRBJ1-1 | TRBV29-1 | CSVDGTGIPNTEAFF
TRBJ2-2 | TRBV11-3 | CASSLDRGLPNTGELFF
TRBJ1-1 | TRBV13 | CASSSYRDTEAFF
TRBJ1-2 | TRBV4-2 | CASSQGTGPADYGYTF
TRBJ1-2 | TRBV4-1 | CASSQPSGTGGLGGYTF
TRBJ2-5 | TRBV3-1/TRBV3-2 | CASSQDQSIQETQYF
TRBJ2-3 | TRBV27 | CASSLMTGRGADTQYF